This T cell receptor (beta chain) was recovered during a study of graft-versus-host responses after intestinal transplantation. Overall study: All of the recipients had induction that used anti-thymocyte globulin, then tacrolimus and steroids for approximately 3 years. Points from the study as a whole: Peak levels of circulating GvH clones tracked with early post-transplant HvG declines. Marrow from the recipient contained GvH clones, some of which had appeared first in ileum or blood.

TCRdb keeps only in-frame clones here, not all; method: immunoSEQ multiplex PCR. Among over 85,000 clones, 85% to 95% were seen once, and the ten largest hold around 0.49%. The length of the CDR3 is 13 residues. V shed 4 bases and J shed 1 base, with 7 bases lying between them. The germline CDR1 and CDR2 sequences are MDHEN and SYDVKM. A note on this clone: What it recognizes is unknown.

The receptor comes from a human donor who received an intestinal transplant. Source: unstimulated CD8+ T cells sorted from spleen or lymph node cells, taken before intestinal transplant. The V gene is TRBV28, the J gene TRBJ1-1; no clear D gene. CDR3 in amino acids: CASSYSRNTEAFF. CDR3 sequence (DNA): TGTGCCAGCAGTTACAGTCGGAACACTGAAGCTTTCTTT.